This T cell receptor beta chain was documented in a study of CD8 T cells in Susac syndrome. From blood CD8+ and CD4+ T cells, TCR beta sequences were generated. Those who served as multiple sclerosis controls were treatment-naive patients with stable or active relapsing-remitting disease. In contrast to the negatively isolated CD8+ and CD4+ T cells, TEMRA cells were FACS-enriched. Roughly 0.45 to 1 ug RNA was reverse transcribed with random hexamers. Amplification of TCR beta CDR3 was carried out by immunoSEQ multiplex PCR, which covered 54 Vbeta and 13 Jbeta segments. TCRdb reprocessed the immunoSEQ multiplex PCR reads with MiXCR, giving one entry per CDR3 protein. Of around 130,000 distinct CDR3 sequences in the sample, roughly 94% are singletons; the top ten hold approximately 0.13%. V was clipped by 5 bases and J by 4 bases, with 12 bases between them. The length of the CDR3 is 14 residues. Germline CDR1 and CDR2: SGHTA and FQGNSA.

The V gene is TRBV7-2, the J gene TRBJ2-1; D call uncertain. What was sequenced was CD4+ T cells from PBMCs. This receptor was taken from a human donor with multiple sclerosis. Here the CDR3 reads CASSVDSQYNEQFF. DNA for the CDR3: TGTGCCAGCAGCGTAGACTCACAGTACAATGAGCAGTTCTTC.